This T cell receptor (beta chain) was sequenced in a study of blood T cell repertoires in COVID-19. At the level of the study: Samples of COVID-19 (acute and convalescent) were obtained from the United States, Italy and Spain. The analysed material was cDNA or gDNA that came from T cells, B-cell-depleted T cells, or PBMCs.

The V gene's germline CDR1 is MNHEY and CDR2 SVGAGI. The CDR3 sequence is 15 residues long. V was clipped by 7 bases and J by 0 bases, with 12 bases between them. Repertoires were generated with immunoSEQ multiplex PCR, while TCRdb's copy carries only in-frame clones and drops some. Seen here are around 170,000 clones, around four fifths observed once, and the top ten hold about 7%. With respect to this clone: Other DNA sequences within the sample encode an identical CDR3.

The receptor was derived from a man between 65 and 79 years old with active or convalescent COVID-19. Sample: peripheral blood. The chain carries TRBV6-5 and TRBJ2-2; D is perhaps TRBD1 (6 bases). The CDR3 region is CASTSRDTNTGELFF. The CDR3, as DNA: TGTGCCAGCACGAGCCGGGACACGAACACCGGGGAGCTGTTTTTT.